The 21 T cell receptor beta chains presented below share a single source sample, sequenced in a study of immune evolution from preneoplasia to lung adenocarcinoma. The table came from immunoSEQ multiplex PCR; TCRdb's copy has only in-frame clones and leaves some out. The data hold over 6,000 clones, with about three quarters observed a single time. Input material: FFPE invasive lung adenocarcinoma tissue. These receptors were taken from a person in their fifties with lung adenocarcinoma.

This clone is labeled as large. The CDR3 protein is CASSLGLDTEAFF. The CDR3 region has the DNA TGTGCCAGCAGCCTAGGCCTGGACACTGAAGCTTTCTTT. The V and J genes are TRBV28 and TRBJ1-1, with D unresolved. CDR1 and CDR2 from the germline V gene are MDHEN and SYDVKM. The CDR3 totals 13 residues. Trimming left V 6 bases short and J 3 bases short, with 11 bases between.

The gene calls are TRBV9 and TRBJ2-3; 7 bases are shared with TRBD2. The junction had 11 bases not matched to a gene; V was cut back by 0 bases and J by 10 bases. This CDR3 has 15 residues. Germline assignment: CDR1 SGDLS and CDR2 YYNGEE. In DNA, the CDR3 is TGTGCCAGCAGCGTAGTGAGGCGGGAGAGTGGATCGCAGTATTTT. It is translated as CASSVVRRESGSQYF.

V and J are TRBV6-5 and TRBJ1-1; D gene uncertain. This CDR3 is 16 amino acids long. The V gene lost 4 bases and the J gene lost 6 bases, with 21 bases spanning the gap. Germline V gives CDR1 MNHEY, CDR2 SVGAGI. CDR3 loop: CASSFEYQDPPPEAFF. The CDR3 DNA follows: TGTGCCAGCAGTTTTGAATACCAGGACCCACCACCTGAAGCTTTCTTT.

The chain recombines TRBV19 with TRBJ1-1; weak D call: TRBD1 (5 bases). Germline lookup yields CDR1 LNHDA and CDR2 SQIVND (reference sequence). V gave up 5 bases and J gave up 5 bases, with 15 bases separating them. This CDR3 has 14 amino acids. The CDR3 nucleotides read TGTGCCAGTAGTTCGGGCAGGGAAGGTACTGAAGCTTTCTTT. It codes for CASSSGREGTEAFF. The full variable domain, in which reference TRBV19 and TRBJ1-1 provide the parts outside the CDR3, is DGGITQSPKYLFRKEGQNVTLSCEQNLNHDAMYWYRQDPGQGLRLIYYSQIVNDFQKGDIAEGYSVSREKKESFPLTVTSAQKNPTAFYLCASSSGREGTEAFFGQGTRLTVV.

This sequence joins TRBV19 and TRBJ1-1, with 9 bases fitting TRBD1. Trimming cost V 9 bases and J 4 bases; bases outside gene matches: 12. The CDR3 extends over 15 amino acids. Germline V gene lookup returns CDR1 LNHDA and CDR2 SQIVND (reference sequence). CDR3 in amino acids: CASNPGQGFFTEAFF. The CDR3 nucleotides read TGTGCCAGCAACCCGGGACAGGGATTTTTCACTGAAGCTTTCTTT.

The chain links TRBV7-9 to TRBJ1-1; perhaps TRBD1 as D (5 bases). The V gene lost 6 bases and the J gene lost 0 bases, with 8 bases spanning the gap. Germline lookup yields CDR1 SEHNR and CDR2 FQNEAQ (reference sequence). The CDR3 is 13 residues long. CDR3 nucleotide sequence: TGTGCCAGCAGGGGACGGGTGAACACTGAAGCTTTCTTT. As protein: CASRGRVNTEAFF.

The chain employs TRBV2 and TRBJ2-6; D is ambiguous. V was cut by 2 bases and J by 1 base, with 9 bases left in between. CDR3 size: 16 residues. The germline V gene encodes CDR1 SNHLY and CDR2 FYNNEI. CDR3 nucleotides: TGTGCCAGCAGTGAATTCAGGATTTCTGGGGCCAACGTCCTGACTTTC. It specifies CASSEFRISGANVLTF.

The chain joins TRBV13 to TRBJ1-3; a weak D match, TRBD1 (5 bases). The germline gives CDR1 PRHDT, CDR2 FYEKMQ (reference sequence). The V end lost 8 bases, the J end lost 9 bases, and 14 bases lay between the germline ends. This CDR3 has 12 amino acids. CDR3 sequence: CASSGASGTIYF. In nucleotides, the CDR3 is TGTGCCAGCTCCGGGGCCAGCGGCACCATATATTTT. Supplemented by reference TRBV13 and TRBJ1-3, the full variable domain reads AAGVIQSPRHLIKEKRETATLKCYPIPRHDTVYWYQQGPGQDPQFLISFYEKMQSDKGSIPDRFSAQQFSDYHSELNMSSLELGDSALYFCASSGASGTIYFGEGSWLTVV.

The J gene is TRBJ2-6, the V gene TRBV19, with a tentative D call TRBD1 (6 bases). The CDR3 spans 14 residues. Trimming stripped 11 bases from V and 0 bases from J, with 11 bases between. CDR1 and CDR2 (germline): LNHDA, SQIVND (reference sequence). CDR3 nucleotides: TGTGCCGGGACACGGAGCTCTGGGGCCAACGTCCTGACTTTC. This sequence encodes CAGTRSSGANVLTF.

The gene calls are TRBV5-1 and TRBJ2-5, with 9 nucleotides matching TRBD1. Germline CDR1 reads SGHRS; CDR2 reads YFSETQ. The CDR3 loop spans 18 amino acids. Trimming took 2 bases from V and 9 from J; bases not matched to a gene: 20. CDR3 protein: CASSLLSPGTGLLGAQYF. CDR3 DNA sequence: TGCGCCAGCAGCTTATTGAGTCCCGGGACAGGGCTCCTCGGAGCCCAGTACTTC.

J is TRBJ2-7 and V is TRBV7-2, with 7 bases identical to TRBD2. The CDR3 covers 15 residues. V lost 5 bases and J lost 2; bases outside the gene matches: 9. Germline V gene data show CDR1 as SGHTA and CDR2 as FQGNSA. The CDR3 protein is CASSRPGLRAYEQYF. The DNA of the CDR3 is TGTGCCAGCAGCCGACCGGGACTACGGGCCTACGAGCAGTACTTC.

The chain couples TRBV6-5 to TRBJ1-1; 9 positions agree with TRBD1. Germline lookup yields CDR1 MNHEY and CDR2 SVGAGI. The CDR3 sequence is 15 residues long. V trimming: 6 bases; J trimming: 1 base; junction bases outside the gene matches: 6. CDR3 protein: CASRRTGDGNTEAFF. The CDR3 DNA reads as TGTGCCAGCAGACGGACAGGGGATGGGAACACTGAAGCTTTCTTT.

The chain recombines TRBV18 with TRBJ2-7; a weak D match, TRBD1 (7 bases). V was clipped by 6 bases and J by 2 bases, with 17 bases between them. Germline-derived CDR1 and CDR2 are KGHSH and LQKENI. This CDR3 spans 15 amino acids. In nucleotides, the CDR3 is TGTGCCAGCTCCGACAGAGGAGGGGGCGCCTACGAGCAGTACTTC. Its translation: CASSDRGGGAYEQYF.

The J gene is TRBJ2-1, the V gene TRBV6-5, with a weak D call TRBD2 (6 bases). The germline CDR1 and CDR2 sequences are MNHEY and SVGAGI. The CDR3 contains 11 residues. V was cut by 7 bases and J by 8 bases, with 9 bases left in between. The CDR3 region has the DNA TGTGCCAGCAAGGGCGGGGATGAGCAGTTCTTC. It specifies CASKGGDEQFF.

This clone was picked up a small number of times. The genes are TRBV30 and TRBJ1-2; D unclear. CDR1 is GTSNPN and CDR2 is SVGIG in the germline V gene (reference sequence). The V end lost 2 bases, the J end lost 8 bases, and 12 bases lay between the germline ends. This CDR3 contains 12 residues. For the CDR3, the DNA is TGTGCCTGGAGTCCCAAAGGGAGAGGCTACACCTTC. Translation: CAWSPKGRGYTF.

This clone appeared a single time. The rearrangement uses TRBV6-1 and TRBJ1-1; D unclear. V was shortened by 0 bases and J by 2 bases, with 4 bases between the two germline ends. CDR3 length: 13 amino acids. Germline V gene sequence: CDR1 MNHNS, CDR2 SASEGT. CDR3 sequence reads: CASSEAENTEAFF. DNA for the CDR3: TGTGCCAGCAGTGAAGCGGAAAACACTGAAGCTTTCTTT.

The chain combines TRBV11-1 with TRBJ2-3, with D tentatively TRBD2 (6 bases). The germline CDR1 and CDR2 sequences are SGHAT and FQDESV (reference sequence). This CDR3 comprises 15 residues. V was cut by 5 bases and J by 1 base, with 13 bases left in between. CDR3 protein: CASSIEGTGTDTQYF. CDR3 nucleotides: TGTGCCAGCAGCATAGAGGGGACTGGCACAGATACGCAGTATTTT.

The chain joins TRBV6-4 to TRBJ2-5; D remains ambiguous. The V gene lost 2 bases and the J gene lost 5 bases, with 9 bases spanning the gap. Germline V gene sequence: CDR1 MRHNA, CDR2 SNTAGT. The CDR3 covers 13 residues. The CDR3 region has the DNA TGTGCCAGCAGTGACAGGGTGTGGGAGACCCAGTACTTC. This translates into CASSDRVWETQYF.

The V gene is TRBV2, the J gene TRBJ2-7; 7 bases align to TRBD2. With V trimmed by 5 bases and J by 3 bases, 7 bases remained unmatched. Per germline, CDR1 SNHLY and CDR2 FYNNEI. The CDR3 consists of 14 residues. As DNA, the CDR3 is TGTGCCAGCAGTTCTGGACTAGTAAGCTACGAGCAGTACTTC. Its protein is CASSSGLVSYEQYF.

V gene TRBV28 combines with J gene TRBJ2-3; D uncertain. Trimming removed 2 bases at V and 2 bases at J, with 11 bases between. The CDR3 consists of 15 residues. Germline-derived CDR1 and CDR2 are MDHEN and SYDVKM. CDR3 sequence (DNA): TGTGCCAGCAGTTTAGGGTCGGTCTACACAGATACGCAGTATTTT. Translated, it gives CASSLGSVYTDTQYF.

The J gene is TRBJ2-1, the V gene TRBV11-2; D remains unclear. Germline V gene sequence: CDR1 SGHAT, CDR2 FQNNGV. V was pared by 1 base and J by 3 bases, with 4 bases between. The CDR3 contains 13 residues. CDR3 nucleotides: TGTGCCAGCAGCTTAGGTGTCTACAATGAGCAGTTCTTC. Protein sequence: CASSLGVYNEQFF.